This T cell receptor (beta chain) comes out of a study of blood T cell repertoires in COVID-19. The authors' processing: Using reference gene primer amplification, nucleated cell counts were estimated. TCRdb's copy holds only in-frame clones and misses some; the assay was immunoSEQ multiplex PCR. Clone size and the V and J calls come from that table; the DNA yielded D and trimming. The sample has about 160,000 clones; roughly nine tenths are singletons. Trimming shortened V by 2 bases and J by 1 base, and 8 bases separated the two germline ends. CDR1 is SEHNR, CDR2 FQNEAQ, per germline (reference sequence). This CDR3 comprises 14 residues.

Sequenced input: peripheral blood. The source of this sequence is a middle-aged man with acute or convalescent COVID-19. V gene TRBV7-9 combines with J gene TRBJ2-5; D is uncertain. CDR3 nucleotides: TGTGCCAGCAGCTTAAGGCAGGTCCAAGAGACCCAGTACTTC. Translation gives CASSLRQVQETQYF.